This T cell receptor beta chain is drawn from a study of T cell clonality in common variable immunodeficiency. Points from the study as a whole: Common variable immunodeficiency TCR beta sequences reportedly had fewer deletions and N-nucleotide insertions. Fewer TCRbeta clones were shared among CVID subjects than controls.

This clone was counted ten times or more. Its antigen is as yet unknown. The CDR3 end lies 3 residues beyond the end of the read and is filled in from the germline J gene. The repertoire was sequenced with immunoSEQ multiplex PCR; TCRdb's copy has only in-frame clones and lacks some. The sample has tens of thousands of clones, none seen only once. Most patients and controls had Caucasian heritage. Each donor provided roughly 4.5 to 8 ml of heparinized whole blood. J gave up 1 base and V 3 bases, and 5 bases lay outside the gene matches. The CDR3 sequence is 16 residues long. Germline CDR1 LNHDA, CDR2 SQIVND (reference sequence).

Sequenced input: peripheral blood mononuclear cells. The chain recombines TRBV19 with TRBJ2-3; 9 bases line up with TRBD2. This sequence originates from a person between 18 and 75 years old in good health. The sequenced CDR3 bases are TGTGCCAGTAGTATGGCCAGCGGGGGGCGCACAGATACG. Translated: CASSMASGGRTDT. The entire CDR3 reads CASSMASGGRTDTQYF.